This paragraph covers one T cell receptor (beta chain) sequence. This entry comes from a study of shared clonotypes between healthy human individuals. This table comes from immunoSEQ multiplex PCR, and its TCRdb copy is limited to in-frame clones, with some not included. This sample has roughly 2.4 million clones; around 95% occur once, and the top ten carry less than 0.15%. Sequences were obtained from naive CD4+ T cells sorted from blood. Subset denoted: CD45RA+ positively selected. This receptor was obtained from a young man in good health.

CDR3 region: CASSQDLWGGETQYF. The DNA for the CDR3 is TGCGCCAGCAGCCAAGACTTATGGGGGGGAGAGACCCAGTACTTC. The chain joins TRBV4-1 to TRBJ2-5; 7 positions match TRBD2. V lost 0 bases, J lost 4 bases, and 5 bases stayed unmatched. CDR3 length: 15 residues. The germline V gene encodes CDR1 MGHRA and CDR2 YSYEKL.